A selection of T cell receptor beta chains follows, all from one sample in a study of T-cell memory formation after mild COVID-19. TCRdb reprocessed the 5' RACE reads with MiXCR, giving one entry per CDR3 protein. The sample carries around 390,000 distinct CDR3 sequences, about a sixth recorded once. Sequenced material: PBMCs or a T cell subset sorted from them (not recorded which). These receptors were collected from a man younger than 30 who had mild COVID-19 (a few samples of this study predate the infection). Cell type and time point are not known. Both conserved end residues are part of each CDR3. D genes are given only for firm matches. Clone size is given for some rows only: seen once, a few or many times, or a class if the clone is expanded.

NA TRBJ2-2 TRBV7-9 few TGTGCCACAAGAGTTGTTGGCGATGCGAACACCGGGGAGCTGTTTTTT CATRVVGDANTGELFF
NA TRBJ2-1 TRBV10-3 few TGTGCCATCAGCCGGGGGGCCCATGAGCAGTTCTTC CAISRGAHEQFF
NA TRBJ2-1 TRBV29-1 few TGCAGCGTTGATCTATCTCAGAGCTCCTACAATGAGCAGTTCTTC CSVDLSQSSYNEQFF
NA TRBJ2-2 TRBV5-1 many TGCGCCAGCAGCTTGGAGTCTCAGGGCACCGGGGAGCTGTTTTTT CASSLESQGTGELFF
TRBD2 TRBJ2-1 TRBV11-2 few TGTGCCAGCAGCTCAAATCTAGCGGCCGGCTGGGGGGAGCAGTTCTTC CASSSNLAAGWGEQFF
NA TRBJ2-1 TRBV24-1 few TGTGCCACCAGTGACTCGGACGCGTCTGAGCAGTTCTTC CATSDSDASEQFF
NA TRBJ1-2 TRBV12-3/TRBV12-4 many TGTGCCAGCAGTTTAAACTATGGCTACACCTTC CASSLNYGYTF
NA TRBJ1-4 TRBV15 NA TGTGCCACCAGCGAACCCAAGGCTCTCTTTCTGTTTTTT CATSEPKALFLFF
NA TRBJ2-7 TRBV6-5 few TGTGCCAGCAGTTACCTGCCAGCGAATTCCTACGAGCAGTACTTC CASSYLPANSYEQYF
NA TRBJ1-2 TRBV6-2/TRBV6-3 NA TGTGCCAGCAGTTATTGGGGTGGTATGCGGCGCGGCTACACCTTC CASSYWGGMRRGYTF
NA TRBJ2-3 TRBV2 NA TGTGCCAGCAGTCCCTCAGTCAGCACAGATACGCAGTATTTT CASSPSVSTDTQYF
TRBD1 TRBJ1-4 TRBV7-6 few TGTGCCAGCAGCGTAGACAGGGGTTTTGAAAAACTGTTTTTT CASSVDRGFEKLFF
NA TRBJ1-2 TRBV6-2/TRBV6-3 few TGTGCCAGCAGGGAAGGTTATGGCTACACCTTC CASREGYGYTF
TRBD2 TRBJ2-1 TRBV20-1 NA TGCAGTGCTAAAGCGGGGGGGCTTTACAATGAGCAGTTCTTC CSAKAGGLYNEQFF
NA TRBJ1-5 TRBV7-6 few TGTGCCAGCAGCTTAGAACCGATCAATCAGCCCCAGCATTTT CASSLEPINQPQHF
TRBD2 TRBJ2-1 TRBV12-3/TRBV12-4 few TGTGCCAGCAGTTTCTTCGCTAGCGGGGACAATGAGCAGTTCTTC CASSFFASGDNEQFF
TRBD1 TRBJ1-3 TRBV7-2 few TGTGCCAGCAGCTTAGCGGGGACAGGCGGAAACACCATATATTTT CASSLAGTGGNTIYF
TRBD1 TRBJ2-7 TRBV20-1 NA TGCAGTGCCCAGGGACAGGGGAGGTCCTACGAGCAGTACTTC CSAQGQGRSYEQYF